Shown below are 31 T cell receptor beta chains from a single sample sequenced in a study of blood T cell repertoires in COVID-19. The data were produced by immunoSEQ multiplex PCR, yet TCRdb's version contains in-frame clones alone and is incomplete. Of about 100,000 clones in the sample, roughly 87% were seen once. The sample was peripheral blood. The receptors here all came from a man between 50 and 59 years old with active COVID-19.

This sequence joins TRBV7-9 and TRBJ1-1; D not certain. Between the trimmed V and J ends, which lost 4 bases and 4 bases, there was a span of 7 bases. Looked up from germline, CDR1 is SEHNR and CDR2 is FQNEAQ (reference sequence). The CDR3 is made up of 12 amino acids. The CDR3 nucleotides are TGTGCCAGCAGCTCCCCTTTCACTGAAGCTTTCTTT. Its protein is CASSSPFTEAFF.

A few counts support this clone. This sequence joins TRBV4-1 and TRBJ1-2; a weak D match, TRBD1 (5 bases). Germline loops: CDR1 MGHRA, CDR2 YSYEKL. The CDR3 totals 14 residues. Trimming removed 1 base at V and 4 bases at J, with 10 bases between. The CDR3 region has the DNA TGCGCCAGCAGCCAAGCGGACACGAGCTATGGCTACACCTTC. This translates into CASSQADTSYGYTF.

This chain uses TRBV7-8 with TRBJ2-6; 8 bases match TRBD1. This CDR3 has 18 amino acids. Trimming removed 5 bases from V and 0 bases from J; junction bases left unmatched: 9. Germline values: CDR1 SGHVS, CDR2 FQNEAQ. CDR3 protein: CASSDPRDRLSGANVLTF. The DNA for the CDR3 is TGTGCCAGCAGCGACCCCCGGGACAGGCTCTCTGGGGCCAACGTCCTGACTTTC.

The chain carries TRBV30 and TRBJ1-6; D is unclear. Looked up from germline, CDR1 is GTSNPN and CDR2 is SVGIG (reference sequence). V shed 3 bases and J shed 6 bases, with 15 bases lying between them. This CDR3 is 15 amino acids long. This CDR3 is CAWRGDRILNSPLHF. The DNA of the CDR3 is TGTGCCTGGAGGGGAGATAGGATTCTTAATTCACCCCTCCACTTT.

The chain couples TRBV10-1 to TRBJ1-6, with TRBD1 matching 7 bases. CDR1 and CDR2 from the germline V gene are WNHNN and SYGVQD (reference sequence). This CDR3 spans 15 amino acids. J lost 6 bases, V lost 8 bases, and 10 bases had no gene match. CDR3 in DNA: TGCGCCAGCGACCCGCGCCGGGACAGTAATTCACCCCTCCACTTT. Translation gives CASDPRRDSNSPLHF.

This chain links TRBV5-1 with TRBJ1-2; 8 bases fit TRBD1. This CDR3 is built from 13 residues. CDR1 and CDR2 (germline): SGHRS, YFSETQ. J was trimmed by 6 bases and V by 3 bases; bases with no gene match: 4. CDR3 amino acids: CASSSGQGHGYTF. The CDR3 coding sequence is TGCGCCAGCAGCTCCGGACAGGGTCATGGCTACACCTTC.

The genes are TRBV7-9 and TRBJ2-7; a possible D gene is TRBD2 (6 bases). Trimming stripped 7 bases from V and 6 bases from J, with 16 bases between. Germline values: CDR1 SEHNR, CDR2 FQNEAQ (reference sequence). The CDR3 contains 13 residues. CDR3 residues: CASNQGRGGEQYF. The DNA for the CDR3 is TGTGCCAGCAACCAGGGACGGGGAGGCGAGCAGTACTTC.

The J gene is TRBJ2-5, the V gene TRBV11-2; 9 bases line up with TRBD2. This CDR3 has 19 residues. Trimming removed 2 bases from V and 1 base from J; junction bases left unmatched: 14. CDR1 SGHAT and CDR2 FQNNGV come from the germline V gene. The chain's CDR3 is CASSLMAAGGSSGQETQYF. CDR3 sequence (DNA): TGTGCCAGCAGCTTAATGGCGGCGGGGGGGTCCTCCGGCCAAGAGACCCAGTACTTC.

V is TRBV5-4 and J is TRBJ2-5; 7 bases are a match to TRBD2. The CDR3 consists of 15 residues. Trimming cost V 4 bases and J 3 bases; bases outside gene matches: 9. Germline-derived CDR1 and CDR2 are SGHNT and YYREEE (reference sequence). The CDR3 is CASSRTGGLEETQYF. The CDR3 DNA sequence: TGTGCCAGCAGCCGGACCGGGGGGTTGGAAGAGACCCAGTACTTC.

This chain links TRBV9 with TRBJ1-4; 10 bases are a match to TRBD1. J lost 7 bases, V lost 3 bases, and 6 bases had no gene match. The CDR3 contains 15 residues. Germline CDR1 reads SGDLS; CDR2 reads YYNGEE. CDR3 sequence (DNA): TGTGCCAGCAGCGCTCGGACAGGGGGAGGTGAAAAACTGTTTTTT. This codes for CASSARTGGGEKLFF.

This chain uses TRBV10-3 with TRBJ2-1; TRBD2 aligns across 7 bases. V lost 11 bases to trimming and J lost 5 bases; unmatched junction nucleotides: 15. The germline CDR1 and CDR2 sequences are ENHRY and SYGVKD. The CDR3 covers 15 residues. In nucleotides, the CDR3 is TGTGCCGCCACACCCCTGGCGGGGGTTAACAATGAGCAGTTCTTC. It yields the protein CAATPLAGVNNEQFF.

This rearrangement joins TRBV19 to TRBJ2-1; the match to TRBD2 covers 8 bases. V dropped 5 bases and J dropped 7; count of bases not matched to a gene: 7. The CDR3 runs 14 residues. CDR1 LNHDA and CDR2 SQIVND come from the germline V gene (reference sequence). CDR3 bases: TGTGCCAGTAGTCCGAGCGGGGGCCGGAATGAGCAGTTCTTC. It codes for CASSPSGGRNEQFF.

This chain joins TRBV7-9 and TRBJ1-5, with 10 bases lining up with TRBD1. With 8 bases clipped from V and 0 bases from J, the junction kept 10 bases outside the gene matches. In germline, CDR1 is SEHNR, CDR2 FQNEAQ (reference sequence). The CDR3 extends over 17 amino acids. The CDR3 region has the DNA TGTGCCAGCTACCGGGACAGGGGCTCCCATAGCAATCAGCCCCAGCATTTT. This gives the protein CASYRDRGSHSNQPQHF.

This chain joins TRBV10-3 and TRBJ1-1, with D possibly matching TRBD1 (6 bases). This CDR3 is 13 amino acids long. V gave up 6 bases and J gave up 1 base, with 9 bases separating them. CDR1 and CDR2 (germline): ENHRY, SYGVKD. The CDR3 sequence: CAIRTGTNTEAFF. The CDR3 DNA reads TGTGCCATCAGGACAGGAACGAACACTGAAGCTTTCTTT.

The chain links TRBV6-5 to TRBJ2-4, with D unresolved. The germline V gene encodes CDR1 MNHEY and CDR2 SVGAGI. The CDR3 loop spans 14 amino acids. The V end was cut by 6 bases, the J end by 1 base, with 10 bases between. The CDR3 reads CASRDWVAKNIQYF. CDR3 nucleotides: TGTGCCAGCAGAGACTGGGTGGCCAAAAACATTCAGTACTTC.

This clone appeared a single time. V is TRBV19 and J is TRBJ1-2, with 7 bases matching TRBD1. Germline lookup yields CDR1 LNHDA and CDR2 SQIVND (reference sequence). The CDR3 runs 19 residues. Trimming cost V 0 bases and J 4 bases; bases outside gene matches: 17. DNA of the CDR3: TGTGCCAGTAGTATAGATCTCCGACTGGACAGGCCGCTCCTCTATGGCTACACCTTC. It yields the protein CASSIDLRLDRPLLYGYTF.

The rearrangement joins TRBV5-4 to TRBJ1-3; no clear D gene. CDR1 and CDR2 from the germline V gene are SGHNT and YYREEE (reference sequence). There are 14 residues in the CDR3. Trimming left V 9 bases short and J 0 bases short, with 13 bases between. CDR3 region: CATDSLSSGNTIYF. CDR3 nucleotide sequence: TGTGCCACCGACTCCCTGAGCTCTGGAAACACCATATATTTT. Filled out from reference TRBV5-4 and TRBJ1-3, the complete variable domain reads ETGVTQSPTHLIKTRGQQVTLRCSSQSGHNTVSWYQQALGQGPQFIFQYYREEENGRGNFPPRFSGLQFPNYSSELNVNALELDDSALYLCATDSLSSGNTIYFGEGSWLTVV.

The rearrangement joins TRBV5-1 to TRBJ1-4, with D possibly TRBD1 on 6 matching bases. Germline CDR1 and CDR2: SGHRS and YFSETQ. V was pared by 5 bases and J by 8 bases, with 28 bases between. CDR3 length: 18 amino acids. The DNA for the CDR3 is TGCGCCAGCAGTGCGGGACATCGGAGCGGGAAAGTGGTGGAAAAACTGTTTTTT. Encoded protein: CASSAGHRSGKVVEKLFF. Drawing the rest from reference TRBV5-1 and TRBJ1-4, the complete variable domain is KAGVTQTPRYLIKTRGQQVTLSCSPISGHRSVSWYQQTPGQGLQFLFEYFSETQRNKGNFPGRFSGRQFSNSRSEMNVSTLELGDSALYLCASSAGHRSGKVVEKLFFGSGTQLSVL.

The rearrangement uses TRBV6-1 and TRBJ2-7, with D unclear. Trimming removed 3 bases from V and 2 bases from J, with 14 bases in between. This CDR3 has 15 residues. Looked up from germline, CDR1 is MNHNS and CDR2 is SASEGT. CDR3 loop: CASSDPTVYPYEQYF. The CDR3 DNA reads TGTGCCAGCAGTGACCCCACAGTATACCCCTACGAGCAGTACTTC.

This CDR3 reads CASSSGRNQPQHF. CDR3 bases: TGTGCCAGCAGTTCGGGGAGGAATCAGCCCCAGCATTTT. This sequence joins TRBV6-5 and TRBJ1-5; D is unclear. Per the germline V gene, CDR1 is MNHEY and CDR2 is SVGAGI. The V end was cut by 4 bases, the J end by 4 bases, with 8 bases between. CDR3 length equals 13 residues.

The rearrangement links TRBV5-1 to TRBJ1-1, with TRBD1 identical over 8 bases. This CDR3 comprises 15 residues. Unmatched junction bases numbered 7, after V lost 4 bases and J lost 2 bases. The V gene's germline CDR1 is SGHRS and CDR2 YFSETQ. Here the CDR3 reads CASSGGQGFNTEAFF. The CDR3 DNA reads TGCGCCAGCAGCGGTGGACAGGGCTTCAACACTGAAGCTTTCTTT.

The rearrangement links TRBV5-1 to TRBJ1-1; D is perhaps TRBD1 (6 bases). The CDR3 contains 15 residues. Germline CDR1 is SGHRS and CDR2 is YFSETQ. Trimming pared 0 bases from V and 3 bases from J, leaving 12 bases between. DNA of the CDR3: TGCGCCAGCAGCTTGGAGGGGGACCCATACACTGAAGCTTTCTTT. It is translated as CASSLEGDPYTEAFF.

The V gene is TRBV10-3, the J gene TRBJ1-4; 8 positions match TRBD1. J lost 1 base, V lost 0 bases, and 10 bases had no gene match. Germline values: CDR1 ENHRY, CDR2 SYGVKD. This CDR3 comprises 19 residues. CDR3 residues: CAISESSGRGRGTNEKLFF. CDR3 coding DNA: TGTGCCATCAGTGAGTCGTCGGGCAGGGGGCGCGGAACTAATGAAAAACTGTTTTTT.

This chain joins TRBV6-2 or TRBV6-3 and TRBJ1-3, with D unclear. The CDR3 is 16 residues long. CDR1 and CDR2 (germline): MNHEY, SVGEGT. The germline V and J ends were trimmed by 0 bases and 0 bases, with 9 bases remaining between them. The CDR3 nucleotides are TGTGCCAGCAGTTACTCGGCCACTACCTCTGGAAACACCATATATTTT. Translated: CASSYSATTSGNTIYF.

The V and J genes are TRBV5-6 and TRBJ2-2; D may be TRBD1 (5 bases). V lost 0 bases, J lost 11 bases, and 11 bases lay in between. The germline gives CDR1 SGHDT, CDR2 YYEEEE. This CDR3 region has 13 residues. CDR3 bases: TGTGCCAGCAGCTTGGTGACAGTCGGTGAGCTGTTTTTT. As protein: CASSLVTVGELFF.

This chain joins TRBV14 and TRBJ2-5; weak D call: TRBD1 (5 bases). V shed 0 bases and J shed 7 bases, with 18 bases lying between them. CDR1 SGHDN and CDR2 FVKESK come from the germline V gene. The CDR3 is made up of 16 amino acids. For the CDR3, the DNA is TGTGCCAGCAGCCAAGAGTTTGGACGGATGACAGCGACCCAGTACTTC. Protein sequence: CASSQEFGRMTATQYF. Filled out from reference TRBV14 and TRBJ2-5, the complete variable domain reads EAGVTQFPSHSVIEKGQTVTLRCDPISGHDNLYWYRRVMGKEIKFLLHFVKESKQDESGMPNNRFLAERTGGTYSTLKVQPAELEDSGVYFCASSQEFGRMTATQYFGPGTRLLVL.

Note on this clone: Relative to the germline gene, one junction end is altered; a read error may explain this. CDR3 residues: CASSLAGQGTAGELFF. The CDR3 DNA is TGTGCCAGCAGCCTAGCGGGACAGGGAACGGCCGGGGAGCTGTTTTTT. The V and J genes are TRBV7-2 and TRBJ2-2, with D perhaps being TRBD1 or TRBD2 (9 bases each). The V gene's germline CDR1 is SGHTA and CDR2 FQGNSA. The CDR3 has 16 amino acids.

The V and J genes are TRBV5-6 and TRBJ2-5; D gene unclear. The germline CDR1 and CDR2 sequences are SGHDT and YYEEEE. The CDR3 totals 16 residues. Trimming took off 4 bases at V and 0 bases at J, with 16 bases between the two ends. The CDR3 sequence is CASSPESQTYQETQYF. In nucleotides, the CDR3 is TGTGCCAGCAGCCCGGAGTCGCAGACGTACCAAGAGACCCAGTACTTC.

The chain links TRBV29-1 to TRBJ2-2; 10 bases match TRBD1. The CDR3 extends over 14 amino acids. The V gene's germline CDR1 is SQVTM and CDR2 ANQGSEA. V was clipped by 6 bases and J by 5 bases; unmatched bases: 6. The CDR3: CSVRDRGVTGELFF. For the CDR3, the DNA is TGCAGCGTACGGGACAGGGGAGTTACCGGGGAGCTGTTTTTT.

The CDR3 loop reads CASSDRFANTGELFF. The DNA of the CDR3 is TGTGCCAGCAGTGACAGGTTCGCGAACACCGGGGAGCTGTTTTTT. The chain recombines TRBV2 with TRBJ2-2; no reliable D call. Germline CDR1 is SNHLY and CDR2 is FYNNEI. Trimming cost V 3 bases and J 0 bases, with 8 bases left between them. The CDR3 totals 15 residues.

This chain uses TRBV30 with TRBJ1-5; 7 bases map to TRBD1. The germline CDR1 and CDR2 sequences are GTSNPN and SVGIG (reference sequence). The V segment lost 5 bases and the J segment 7 bases; nucleotides outside the gene matches: 8. The CDR3 extends over 13 amino acids. CDR3 protein: CAWAGTETQPQHF. CDR3 sequence (DNA): TGTGCCTGGGCCGGGACAGAGACACAGCCCCAGCATTTT.